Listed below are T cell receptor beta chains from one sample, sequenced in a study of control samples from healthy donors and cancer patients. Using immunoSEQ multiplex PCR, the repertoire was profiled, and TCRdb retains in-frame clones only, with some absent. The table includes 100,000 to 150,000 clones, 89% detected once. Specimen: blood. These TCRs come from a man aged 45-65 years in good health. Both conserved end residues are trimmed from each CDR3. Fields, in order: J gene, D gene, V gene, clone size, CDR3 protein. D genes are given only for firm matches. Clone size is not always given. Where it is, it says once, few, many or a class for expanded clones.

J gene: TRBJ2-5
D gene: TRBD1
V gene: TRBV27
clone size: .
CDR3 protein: ASKGQGQETQY

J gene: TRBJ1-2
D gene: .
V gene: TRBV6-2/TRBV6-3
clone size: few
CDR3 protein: ASSYSNRLNGYT

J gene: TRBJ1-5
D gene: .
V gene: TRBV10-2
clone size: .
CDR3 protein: ASRAPPEGNSNQPQH

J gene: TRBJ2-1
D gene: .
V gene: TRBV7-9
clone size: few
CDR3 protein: ASSWGRGNEQF

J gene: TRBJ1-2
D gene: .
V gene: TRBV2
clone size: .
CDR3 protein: ASSGWRDPNYGYT

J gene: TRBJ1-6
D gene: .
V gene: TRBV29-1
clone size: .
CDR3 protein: SVEAGGSGSPLH

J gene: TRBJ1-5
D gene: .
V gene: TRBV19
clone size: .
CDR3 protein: ASSIDLNQPQH

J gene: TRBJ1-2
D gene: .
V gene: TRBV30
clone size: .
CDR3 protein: AWSVFVEGYT

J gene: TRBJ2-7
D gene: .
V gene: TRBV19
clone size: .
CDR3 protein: ASRDSGASYEQY

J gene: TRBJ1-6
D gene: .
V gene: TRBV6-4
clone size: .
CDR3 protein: ASGDSFNSPLH

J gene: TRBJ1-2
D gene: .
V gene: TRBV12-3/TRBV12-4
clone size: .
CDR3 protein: ASSPRGIYGYT

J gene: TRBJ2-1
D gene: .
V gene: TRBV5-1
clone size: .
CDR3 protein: ASSQNRDGYNEQF

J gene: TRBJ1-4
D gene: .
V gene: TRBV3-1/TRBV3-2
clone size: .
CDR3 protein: ASSQGWRGNEKLF

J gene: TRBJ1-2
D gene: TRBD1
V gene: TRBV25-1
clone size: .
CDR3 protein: ASSRSGTGVYGYT

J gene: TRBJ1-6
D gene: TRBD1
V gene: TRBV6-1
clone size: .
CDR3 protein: ASSDGTGGSNSPLH

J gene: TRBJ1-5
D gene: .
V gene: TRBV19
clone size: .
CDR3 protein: ASSSRQSRAQH

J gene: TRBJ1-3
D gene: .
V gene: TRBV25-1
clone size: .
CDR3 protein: ASSEYGRNSGNTIY

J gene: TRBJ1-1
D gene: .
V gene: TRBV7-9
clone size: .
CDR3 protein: ASSYERKTELNTEAF

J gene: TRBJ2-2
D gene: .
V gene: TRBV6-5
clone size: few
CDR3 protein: ASMGDLNTGELF

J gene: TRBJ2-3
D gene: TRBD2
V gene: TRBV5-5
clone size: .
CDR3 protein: ASSSTSGGADTQY

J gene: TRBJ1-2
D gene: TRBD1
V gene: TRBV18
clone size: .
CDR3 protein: ASSPYLGQGTSNYGYT

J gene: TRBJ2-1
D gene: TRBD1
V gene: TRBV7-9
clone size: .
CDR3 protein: ASSLVQGAYEQF

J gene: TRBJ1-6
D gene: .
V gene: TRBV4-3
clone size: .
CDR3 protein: ASSYAPQGDNSPLH

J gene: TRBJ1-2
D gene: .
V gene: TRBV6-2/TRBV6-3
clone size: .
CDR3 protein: ASSYSTNGYT